The next 20 T cell receptor beta chains were all read from a single sample in a study of T cell repertoires in cytomegalovirus infection. TCRdb re-derived calls from the reads in MiXCR, one entry per CDR3 protein. The sample yields some 940,000 distinct CDR3 sequences, roughly 30% seen once. Which antigens these TCRs recognize remains unknown. The specimen comprised cultured CD8+ T cells from PBMCs, sampled from culture after CMV antigen stimulation. Receptors originate from a human donor in good health (CMV status not recorded). Some clones in this sample may be carry-over from other donors' samples.

This clonotype was counted many times. The CDR3 nucleotides read TGTGCCAGCAGCTTAGAAGGGAACACCGGGGAGCTGTTTTTT. It encodes CASSLEGNTGELFF. This chain uses TRBV7-6 with TRBJ2-2; D not resolved. The CDR3 extends over 14 amino acids. Germline V lookup: CDR1 SGHVS, CDR2 FNYEAQ. Deletions cut 1 base from V and 1 base from J, with 4 bases between.

This clonotype came up a few times. The chain is built from TRBV6-6 and TRBJ2-5; the D is unclear. Trimming took 5 bases from V and 1 from J, leaving 11 bases between them. The CDR3 spans 14 residues. Germline CDR1 reads MNHNY; CDR2 reads SVGAGI (reference sequence). The CDR3: CASSQGVAQETQYF. The CDR3 DNA follows: TGTGCCAGCAGTCAAGGAGTCGCCCAAGAGACCCAGTACTTC.

The chain uses TRBV29-1 and TRBJ2-2; TRBD1 matches at 8 bases. From germline, CDR1 is SQVTM and CDR2 ANQGSEA. V trimming: 7 bases; J trimming: 7 bases; junction bases outside the gene matches: 5. The CDR3 has 12 amino acids. This CDR3 is CSGRGRIGELFF. CDR3 sequence (DNA): TGCAGCGGCAGGGGGCGCATCGGGGAGCTGTTTTTT.

The chain links TRBV10-3 to TRBJ1-2, with D perhaps matching TRBD1 (6 bases). The CDR3 spans 14 residues. V was pared by 0 bases and J by 8 bases, with 13 bases between. The V gene's germline CDR1 is ENHRY and CDR2 SYGVKD. CDR3 in amino acids: CAISESPGVAGYTF. The CDR3 DNA reads as TGTGCCATCAGTGAGTCCCCAGGGGTTGCCGGCTACACCTTC.

In its sample, this clonotype was seen many times. V and J are TRBV6-2 or TRBV6-3 and TRBJ2-5; 8 nucleotides align to TRBD2. This CDR3 region has 16 residues. V lost 7 bases to trimming and J lost 2 bases; unmatched junction nucleotides: 12. The germline V gene encodes CDR1 MNHEY and CDR2 SVGEGT. The chain's CDR3 is CASKDSGGTRQETQYF. The CDR3 bases are TGTGCCAGCAAGGACAGCGGGGGAACACGACAAGAGACCCAGTACTTC.

There are a few counts of this clonotype. This sequence joins TRBV4-3 and TRBJ2-1, with D possibly matching TRBD1 (6 bases). This CDR3 comprises 15 residues. Germline V CDR1 and CDR2: LGHNA, YSLEER. Deletions cut 4 bases from V and 7 bases from J, with 17 bases between. The CDR3 coding sequence is TGCGCCAGCAGCCCTCTCCGAGAGGGGGAAAATGAGCAGTTCTTC. As protein: CASSPLREGENEQFF.

The chain carries TRBV4-1 and TRBJ1-1; TRBD1 matches 8 bases. This CDR3 is 16 amino acids long. CDR1 and CDR2 from the germline V gene are MGHRA and YSYEKL. V lost 4 bases, J lost 6 bases, and 13 bases stayed unmatched. Written as DNA, the CDR3 is TGCGCCAGCAGCCGCCCGACAGGGGCAATCGGGGCTGAAGCTTTCTTT. This translates into CASSRPTGAIGAEAFF.

The sample holds a few counts of this clonotype. The J gene is TRBJ1-3, the V gene TRBV12-3 or TRBV12-4, with TRBD1 as a possible D gene (5 bases). This CDR3 has 14 amino acids. V dropped 3 bases and J dropped 2 bases, with 8 bases sitting between them. The CDR3 here is CASSFTGTGNTIYF. CDR3 DNA: TGTGCCAGCAGTTTCACAGGAACTGGAAACACCATATATTTT.

This clonotype was seen only a few times. The chain is built from TRBV7-9 and TRBJ2-1; D is ambiguous. Germline V gene lookup returns CDR1 SEHNR and CDR2 FQNEAQ (reference sequence). The length of the CDR3 is 12 residues. Between the trimmed V and J ends, which lost 4 bases and 9 bases, there was a span of 10 bases. CDR3 DNA: TGTGCCAGCAGCTCACCAAGGGTTGAGCAGTTCTTC. Translated: CASSSPRVEQFF.

The J gene is TRBJ2-1, the V gene TRBV9; 8 bases are a match to TRBD2. V gave up 4 bases and J gave up 4 bases; unmatched junction bases: 10. Germline V CDR1 and CDR2: SGDLS, YYNGEE. This CDR3 has 16 amino acids. The CDR3 sequence is CASSPGGGRDYNEQFF. In nucleotides, the CDR3 is TGTGCCAGCAGCCCCGGCGGGGGGCGGGATTACAATGAGCAGTTCTTC.

This clonotype was observed many times. The V call is TRBV7-6, the J call TRBJ2-1; no clear D. Germline CDR1 and CDR2: SGHVS and FNYEAQ. The CDR3 extends over 15 amino acids. The germline V and J ends were trimmed by 4 bases and 3 bases, with 13 bases remaining between them. DNA for the CDR3: TGTGCCAGCAGCTCCGAGGTTAGTCGCTACAATGAGCAGTTCTTC. Translating it yields CASSSEVSRYNEQFF.

This clonotype has ten or more counts. V usage is TRBV7-8 and J usage is TRBJ1-2; the D gene is possibly TRBD1 (6 bases). The CDR3 length is 15 residues. Trimming pared 1 base from V and 2 bases from J, leaving 11 bases between. From germline, CDR1 is SGHVS and CDR2 FQNEAQ. The CDR3 spells CASSLGTDVNYGYTF. CDR3 nucleotide sequence: TGTGCCAGCAGCTTAGGGACAGATGTAAACTATGGCTACACCTTC.

Worth noting for this clonotype: Relative to the germline gene, one junction end is altered; a read error may explain this. This chain uses TRBV4-1 with TRBJ2-7; TRBD2 matches at 7 bases. The V gene's germline CDR1 is MGHRA and CDR2 YSYEKL. The CDR3 length is 14 residues. The CDR3 sequence is CASNQAGLRYEQYF. As DNA, the CDR3 is TGCGCCAGCAACCAAGCGGGACTGAGATACGAGCAGTACTTC.

V usage is TRBV12-3 or TRBV12-4 and J usage is TRBJ2-3; D unclear. This CDR3 contains 15 residues. Between the trimmed V and J ends, which lost 5 bases and 2 bases, there was a span of 14 bases. CDR3 in DNA: TGTGCCAGCAGTCCCGACCGTGCCTACACAGATACGCAGTATTTT. Translation: CASSPDRAYTDTQYF.

This clonotype is a singleton in its sample. The genes are TRBV7-9 and TRBJ2-1; the match to TRBD2 covers 9 bases. CDR1 and CDR2 (germline): SEHNR, FQNEAQ (reference sequence). After removal of 5 bases from V and 6 bases from J, the junction contained 11 bases not matched to a gene. There are 16 residues in the CDR3. As DNA, the CDR3 is TGTGCCAGCAGCCTGGCGGGGGGGGGGGCCGCCAATGAGCAGTTCTTC. This sequence encodes CASSLAGGGAANEQFF.

This clonotype occurred many times. This rearrangement joins TRBV7-9 to TRBJ1-2; no clear D. Germline V gene lookup returns CDR1 SEHNR and CDR2 FQNEAQ (reference sequence). V was pared by 2 bases and J by 4 bases, with 8 bases between. The CDR3 contains 13 residues. The CDR3 coding sequence is TGTGCCAGCAGCTTAAGAGTTACCTATGGCTACACCTTC. Translation gives CASSLRVTYGYTF.

This clonotype showed up just once. The chain employs TRBV14 and TRBJ2-7; tentatively, D is TRBD1 or TRBD2 (6 bases each). Trimming took 3 bases from V and 0 from J, leaving 12 bases between them. This CDR3 has 15 amino acids. The V gene's germline CDR1 is SGHDN and CDR2 FVKESK. CDR3 sequence (DNA): TGTGCCAGCAGCCATTGGGGGGCTAGCTCCTACGAGCAGTACGTC. Amino acid sequence: CASSHWGASSYEQYV.

The J gene is TRBJ2-2, the V gene TRBV10-3; D may correspond to TRBD1 or TRBD2 (6 bases each). The CDR3 spans 14 residues. V was trimmed by 10 bases and J by 2 bases, leaving 14 bases between them. Germline V gives CDR1 ENHRY, CDR2 SYGVKD. The DNA of the CDR3 is TGTGCCACCACTTTCGGGGGCAACACCGGGGAGCTGTTTTTT. Translated, it gives CATTFGGNTGELFF.

The chain recombines TRBV4-1 with TRBJ2-3, with 7 bases identical to TRBD1. With V trimmed by 3 bases and J by 2 bases, 14 bases remained unmatched. Germline assignment: CDR1 MGHRA and CDR2 YSYEKL. The length of the CDR3 is 18 residues. CDR3 sequence reads: CASSHRHKRGRVTDTQYF. As DNA, the CDR3 is TGCGCCAGCAGCCACCGACACAAGAGGGGGCGGGTCACAGATACGCAGTATTTT.

The chain is built from TRBV7-6 and TRBJ1-4; D unclear. The CDR3 contains 11 residues. Germline V gene data show CDR1 as SGHVS and CDR2 as FNYEAQ. Between the trimmed V and J ends, which lost 6 bases and 6 bases, there was a span of 5 bases. The CDR3 sequence: CASRDHEKLFF. The DNA for the CDR3 is TGTGCCAGCAGAGATCATGAAAAACTGTTTTTT.